The rows below give T cell receptor beta chains drawn from one sample of a study of OX40 agonist ivuxolimab in advanced cancers. Sequenced by immunoSEQ multiplex PCR; TCRdb stores in-frame clones only, minus some. The sample holds 90,000 to 150,000 clones; roughly nine tenths are singletons and the top ten take about 0.55%. Material: CD4+ or CD8+ T cells sorted from blood, obtained in a trial of the OX40 agonist ivuxolimab. The receptor source for this set is an adult with an advanced solid tumor such as melanoma, head and neck, liver or kidney cancer. The CDR3 runs from the conserved cysteine through the conserved F or W. Fields, in order: CDR3 length, J gene, V gene, clone size, D gene, CDR3 DNA, CDR3 protein. A D gene is named only where the DNA matches it firmly. Size is omitted from some rows. Given values are once, few, many or a class for expanded clones.

length: 15; J: TRBJ2-7; V: TRBV7-9; size: NA; D: NA; DNA: TGTGCCAGCAGCTTAGCCGCGAAGGGGATGTACGAGCAGTACTTC; CDR3: CASSLAAKGMYEQYF
length: 16; J: TRBJ2-3; V: TRBV7-2; size: NA; D: TRBD2; DNA: TGTGCCAGCAGCCCATCACTAGCGACCAGCACAGATACGCAGTATTTT; CDR3: CASSPSLATSTDTQYF
length: 15; J: TRBJ2-3; V: TRBV28; size: NA; D: NA; DNA: TGTGCCAGCGTGCCTCGGGGTCGTAGCACAGATACGCAGTATTTT; CDR3: CASVPRGRSTDTQYF
length: 15; J: TRBJ1-1; V: TRBV27; size: NA; D: NA; DNA: TGTGCCAGCAGTTTAATTGCAGGGATGAATACTGAAGCTTTCTTT; CDR3: CASSLIAGMNTEAFF
length: 13; J: TRBJ1-3; V: TRBV10-2; size: NA; D: NA; DNA: TGCGCCAGCAGAAGCAGTAGCGGAAACACCATATATTTT; CDR3: CASRSSSGNTIYF
length: 14; J: TRBJ2-3; V: TRBV15; size: NA; D: NA; DNA: TGTGCCACCAGCAGAGATCAGGGAATAGATACGCAGTATTTT; CDR3: CATSRDQGIDTQYF
length: 16; J: TRBJ2-7; V: TRBV5-4; size: NA; D: NA; DNA: TGTGCCAGCAGCTTGGTTGGAGGGGGCGAGTCCTACGAGCAGTACTTC; CDR3: CASSLVGGGESYEQYF
length: 14; J: TRBJ1-2; V: TRBV7-2; size: NA; D: NA; DNA: TGTGCCAGCAGCTCTACAGGGTTGGTCTATGGCTACACCTTC; CDR3: CASSSTGLVYGYTF
length: 14; J: TRBJ1-1; V: TRBV5-1; size: NA; D: NA; DNA: TGCGCCAGCAGCTTGGGACCGACGAACACTGAAGCTTTCTTT; CDR3: CASSLGPTNTEAFF
length: 17; J: TRBJ2-2; V: TRBV5-6; size: NA; D: NA; DNA: TGTGCCAGCAGCTTGCTCTTTCGGGGGCCTCTTTCCGGGGAGCTGTTTTTT; CDR3: CASSLLFRGPLSGELFF
length: 14; J: TRBJ2-7; V: TRBV6-6; size: NA; D: NA; DNA: TGTGCCAGCAGTTCCCCGGGTAGAGCCTACGAGCAGTACTTC; CDR3: CASSSPGRAYEQYF
length: 13; J: TRBJ1-5; V: TRBV6-4; size: NA; D: NA; DNA: TGTGCCAGCAGTGAGTGGCCGAATCAGCCCCAGCATTTT; CDR3: CASSEWPNQPQHF
length: 14; J: TRBJ1-2; V: TRBV7-2; size: NA; D: NA; DNA: TGTGCCAGCAGCCGAAAGGAGGCTAACTATGGCTACACCTTC; CDR3: CASSRKEANYGYTF
length: 14; J: TRBJ1-5; V: TRBV19; size: once; D: NA; DNA: TGTGCCAGTAGTAATGGTCCGGATCCCCGGCCCCAGCATTTT; CDR3: CASSNGPDPRPQHF
length: 16; J: TRBJ2-2; V: TRBV5-4; size: NA; D: TRBD2; DNA: TGTGCCAGCAGCTTGAAAGCGGGGGGGCCCACCGGGGAGCTGTTTTTT; CDR3: CASSLKAGGPTGELFF
length: 15; J: TRBJ1-5; V: TRBV7-8; size: NA; D: NA; DNA: TGTGCCAGCAGCCCCAGGGACGGTGGCAATCAGCCCCAGCATTTT; CDR3: CASSPRDGGNQPQHF
length: 12; J: TRBJ2-7; V: TRBV6-1; size: once; D: NA; DNA: TGTGCCAGCAGTGTCTACAGGGACGAGCAGTACTTC; CDR3: CASSVYRDEQYF
length: 14; J: TRBJ1-1; V: TRBV7-3; size: NA; D: NA; DNA: TGTGCCAGCAGCTTAGGGCACCAGAACACTGAAGCTTTCTTT; CDR3: CASSLGHQNTEAFF
length: 16; J: TRBJ1-1; V: TRBV28; size: NA; D: TRBD1; DNA: TGTGCCAGCAGTCCCTGGACAGGGAGTATGAACACTGAAGCTTTCTTT; CDR3: CASSPWTGSMNTEAFF
length: 15; J: TRBJ2-3; V: TRBV7-2; size: NA; D: NA; DNA: TGTGCCAGCAGCTTAAGAGAGACTAGCACAGATACGCAGTATTTT; CDR3: CASSLRETSTDTQYF
length: 14; J: TRBJ1-6; V: TRBV19; size: NA; D: NA; DNA: TGTGCCAGTAGTCCCAAACGGAGGGATTCACCCCTCCACTTT; CDR3: CASSPKRRDSPLHF
length: 15; J: TRBJ1-2; V: TRBV4-3; size: NA; D: NA; DNA: TGCGCCAGCAGCCAAGAGGATGCCAGGGGTCGTGGCTACACCTTC; CDR3: CASSQEDARGRGYTF
length: 15; J: TRBJ2-7; V: TRBV18; size: NA; D: NA; DNA: TGTGCCAGCTCACCATCCGAGACACCATTCTACGAGCAGTACTTC; CDR3: CASSPSETPFYEQYF
length: 17; J: TRBJ2-1; V: TRBV7-9; size: NA; D: TRBD2; DNA: TGTGCCAGCAGCTTAGATAGTCTAGCGGTCTCCTACAATGAGCAGTTCTTC; CDR3: CASSLDSLAVSYNEQFF
length: 15; J: TRBJ2-1; V: TRBV11-3; size: NA; D: TRBD2; DNA: TGTGCCAGCAGCTCCAGACTAGCCGGCTACAATGAGCAGTTCTTC; CDR3: CASSSRLAGYNEQFF
length: 13; J: TRBJ1-3; V: TRBV23-1; size: once; D: NA; DNA: TGCGCCAGCAGTCAGCCCTCTGGAAACACCATATATTTT; CDR3: CASSQPSGNTIYF
length: 15; J: TRBJ2-2; V: TRBV9; size: NA; D: NA; DNA: TGTGCCAGCAGCGTAGCGGGGACGAACACCGGGGAGCTGTTTTTT; CDR3: CASSVAGTNTGELFF
length: 15; J: TRBJ1-5; V: TRBV7-2; size: NA; D: TRBD1; DNA: TGTGCCAGCAGCTTAGTAGGGGGCAGGGATCAGCCCCAGCATTTT; CDR3: CASSLVGGRDQPQHF
length: 15; J: TRBJ1-1; V: TRBV6-6; size: NA; D: TRBD1; DNA: TGTGCCAGCAGTTACGCGGGACAGGGGGCCGCTGAAGCTTTCTTT; CDR3: CASSYAGQGAAEAFF
length: 15; J: TRBJ1-6; V: TRBV7-2; size: NA; D: NA; DNA: TGTGCCAGCAGCCCCCAGTCGGGTGATAATTCACCCCTCCACTTT; CDR3: CASSPQSGDNSPLHF
length: 14; J: TRBJ1-1; V: TRBV15; size: few; D: NA; DNA: TGTGCCACCAGCAGAGATCTAGGGGGCACTGAAGCTTTCTTT; CDR3: CATSRDLGGTEAFF
length: 14; J: TRBJ2-7; V: TRBV6-5; size: few; D: TRBD2; DNA: TGTGCCAGCAACCCCACTAGCGGGGCCTACGAGCAGTACTTC; CDR3: CASNPTSGAYEQYF
length: 13; J: TRBJ2-3; V: TRBV29-1; size: NA; D: TRBD2; DNA: TGCAGCGTTCCGGGGGGTTTTACAGATACGCAGTATTTT; CDR3: CSVPGGFTDTQYF
length: 13; J: TRBJ2-5; V: TRBV18; size: NA; D: NA; DNA: TGTGCCAGCTCCTTGAGGGTAGGAGAGACCCAGTACTTC; CDR3: CASSLRVGETQYF
length: 18; J: TRBJ2-3; V: TRBV5-4; size: NA; D: TRBD2; DNA: TGTGCCAGCAGCCTAAGACTAGCGGGGGGGCCGGGCACAGATACGCAGTATTTT; CDR3: CASSLRLAGGPGTDTQYF
length: 12; J: TRBJ1-5; V: TRBV7-2; size: NA; D: NA; DNA: TGTGCCAGCAGTTTCAGCAATCAGCCCCAGCATTTT; CDR3: CASSFSNQPQHF
length: 13; J: TRBJ1-1; V: TRBV19; size: NA; D: NA; DNA: TGTGCCAGTAGTATCTCTCTGAACACTGAAGCTTTCTTT; CDR3: CASSISLNTEAFF
length: 15; J: TRBJ1-5; V: TRBV18; size: NA; D: NA; DNA: TGTGCCAGCTCACCATTCCAGGGGAGCAATCAGCCCCAGCATTTT; CDR3: CASSPFQGSNQPQHF
length: 17; J: TRBJ2-1; V: TRBV7-9; size: NA; D: NA; DNA: TGTGCCAGCAGCTTAGGTAGTACAGGGCCCCTCTACAATGAGCAGTTCTTC; CDR3: CASSLGSTGPLYNEQFF
length: 15; J: TRBJ1-2; V: TRBV7-2; size: NA; D: NA; DNA: TGTGCCAGCAGCCTCGTGGGGGACACTTACTATGGCTACACCTTC; CDR3: CASSLVGDTYYGYTF
length: 14; J: TRBJ2-1; V: TRBV5-1; size: NA; D: NA; DNA: TGCGCCAGCAGCTTGGGTTGGGGCTTGGATGAGCAGTTCTTC; CDR3: CASSLGWGLDEQFF
length: 16; J: TRBJ2-7; V: TRBV7-2; size: NA; D: NA; DNA: TGTGCCAGCAGCTTAGATTCCGGGGGGCGAGTCTACGAGCAGTACTTC; CDR3: CASSLDSGGRVYEQYF
length: 14; J: TRBJ1-1; V: TRBV6-5; size: NA; D: NA; DNA: TGTGCCAGCAGTTACTCGAGGGGGAGCACTGAAGCTTTCTTT; CDR3: CASSYSRGSTEAFF
length: 15; J: TRBJ1-6; V: TRBV19; size: few; D: TRBD1; DNA: TGTGCCAGTAGTACAGGGACAGGGATTAATTCACCCCTCCACTTT; CDR3: CASSTGTGINSPLHF
length: 14; J: TRBJ2-7; V: TRBV19; size: NA; D: NA; DNA: TGTGCCAGTAGTATAAGGCCAGACCTCTACGAGCAGTACTTC; CDR3: CASSIRPDLYEQYF
length: 13; J: TRBJ2-2; V: TRBV5-1; size: once; D: NA; DNA: TGCGCCAGCAGCTTGGATAACACCGGGGAGCTGTTTTTT; CDR3: CASSLDNTGELFF
length: 16; J: TRBJ1-1; V: TRBV19; size: NA; D: TRBD1; DNA: TGTGCCAGTAGTCCCAGGGACAGGGGGGAGAACACTGAAGCTTTCTTT; CDR3: CASSPRDRGENTEAFF
length: 11; J: TRBJ2-7; V: TRBV6-5; size: NA; D: NA; DNA: TGTGCCAGCAGGGGATACTACGAGCAGTACTTC; CDR3: CASRGYYEQYF
length: 14; J: TRBJ1-5; V: TRBV7-2; size: NA; D: TRBD1; DNA: TGTGCCAGCAGCCGCGGGACAGCCTATCAGCCCCAGCATTTT; CDR3: CASSRGTAYQPQHF
length: 14; J: TRBJ1-2; V: TRBV30; size: NA; D: NA; DNA: TGTGCCTGGAGTGCCGGACGTGGATTCTATGGCTACACCTTC; CDR3: CAWSAGRGFYGYTF
length: 19; J: TRBJ1-1; V: TRBV28; size: few; D: NA; DNA: TGTGCCAGCAGTTTGGGGGGATGGGGGGCGCGTAAAGGGAACACTGAAGCTTTCTTT; CDR3: CASSLGGWGARKGNTEAFF